The 16 T cell receptor beta chains below come from one sample, sequenced in a study of metastatic and nonmetastatic thyroid tumors (TCRdb year 2020). Library preparation employed PCR. For sequencing, an Illumina HiSeq 4000 was employed. TCRdb trimmed the raw reads at Q25, called clones with MiXCR and kept productive beta chains. This sample lists 25,000 to 40,000 clones; under 8% were detected once. The ten largest clonotypes hold about 45% of the sample. None of the patients had been given any treatment before thyroid surgery. The sample consisted of blood. Receptor source: a female donor with papillary thyroid cancer or a benign thyroid nodule (not recorded which). Some clones in this sample may be carry-over from other donors' samples.

This clone was detected many times. The rearrangement uses TRBV12-3 or TRBV12-4 and TRBJ1-6; D is unclear. V was clipped by 6 bases and J by 7 bases, with 10 bases between them. The CDR3 covers 13 residues. The CDR3 region has the DNA TGTGCCAGCAGCAACGGACGAAATTCACCCCTCCACTTT. It yields the protein CASSNGRNSPLHF.

This clone was observed many times. The rearrangement uses TRBV6-4 and TRBJ2-1, with no clear D. V dropped 0 bases and J dropped 0 bases, with 12 bases sitting between them. In germline, CDR1 is MRHNA, CDR2 SNTAGT. CDR3 size: 17 residues. The CDR3 protein is CASSDSLALSSYNEQFF. The CDR3 DNA follows: TGTGCCAGCAGTGACTCCTTGGCCTTGAGCTCCTACAATGAGCAGTTCTTC.

This clone was seen many times. The chain is built from TRBV20-1 and TRBJ2-3; 9 bases agree with TRBD1. Germline-derived CDR1 and CDR2 are DFQATT and SNEGSKA (reference sequence). CDR3 length: 16 residues. J lost 4 bases, V lost 2 bases, and 10 bases had no gene match. CDR3 loop: CSARLLRDRAADTQYF. DNA for the CDR3: TGCAGTGCTAGATTACTCCGGGACAGGGCCGCAGATACGCAGTATTTT.

This clone was seen many times. The rearrangement links TRBV28 to TRBJ1-2; TRBD1 is a possible D gene (6 bases). V dropped 3 bases and J dropped 8 bases, with 16 bases sitting between them. Germline V gene sequence: CDR1 MDHEN, CDR2 SYDVKM. The CDR3 spans 14 residues. The CDR3 DNA follows: TGTGCCAGCAGTTTGCTCCTGGGGGCGGGGGGCTACACCTTC. The encoded protein is CASSLLLGAGGYTF.

This clone was found many times. The chain is built from TRBV5-1 and TRBJ1-2, with D possibly being TRBD1 (6 bases). Trimming removed 4 bases from V and 4 bases from J, with 11 bases in between. The germline V gene encodes CDR1 SGHRS and CDR2 YFSETQ. This CDR3 comprises 13 residues. The chain's CDR3 is CASSLGGSYGYTF. The DNA for the CDR3 is TGCGCCAGCAGCCTGGGGGGCAGCTATGGCTACACCTTC.

In the case of this clone: A much larger clone differs from this one at a single base, so this may be a read error. This chain connects TRBV4-1 to TRBJ2-2; 7 bases agree with TRBD1. The CDR3 runs to 15 residues. Trimming cost V 1 base and J 4 bases; bases outside gene matches: 3. Germline V gene lookup returns CDR1 MGHRA and CDR2 YSYEKL. This chain's CDR3 is CASSQVQGSTGELFF. The CDR3 region has the DNA TGCGCCAGCAGCCAAGTACAGGGGAGCACCGGGGAGCTGTTTTTT.

This clone was picked up many times. CDR3 in DNA: TGTGCCAGCAGTCCGCTCCCCGGGGGACCCTACGAGCAGTACTTC. It codes for CASSPLPGGPYEQYF. The gene calls are TRBV28 and TRBJ2-7; D might be TRBD2 (6 bases). Trimming cost V 5 bases and J 2 bases, with 16 bases left between them. In germline, CDR1 is MDHEN, CDR2 SYDVKM. The CDR3 is 15 residues long.

This clone was seen many times. This chain uses TRBV7-3 with TRBJ2-2, with a possible D match to TRBD1 (5 bases). CDR1 and CDR2 from the germline V gene are SGHTA and FQGTGA. The CDR3 covers 14 residues. V was trimmed by 2 bases and J by 4 bases, leaving 8 bases between them. The CDR3 DNA reads TGTGCCAGCAGCTTACTCCAGGGCACCGGGGAGCTGTTTTTT. Its translation is CASSLLQGTGELFF.

In the case of this clone: It may be a read error: a sequence one base away is much more abundant. V and J are TRBV24-1 and TRBJ2-3, with TRBD2 matching over 8 bases. Germline V gives CDR1 KGHDR, CDR2 SFDVKD. The junction had 9 bases not matched to a gene; V was cut back by 4 bases and J by 4 bases. The CDR3 is made up of 16 amino acids. This CDR3 reads CATSDAATSVSDTQYF. CDR3 DNA: TGTGCCACCAGTGACGCCGCGACTAGCGTTTCAGATACGCAGTATTTT.

This clone was seen repeatedly, ten times or more. V and J are TRBV28 and TRBJ1-4; tentative D call: TRBD1 (5 bases). V gave up 1 base and J gave up 8 bases, with 11 bases separating them. Germline values: CDR1 MDHEN, CDR2 SYDVKM. The CDR3 consists of 14 residues. This CDR3 is CASSLFGTQEKLFF. The CDR3 DNA follows: TGTGCCAGCAGTTTATTCGGGACCCAGGAAAAACTGTTTTTT. Using reference TRBV28 and TRBJ1-4 for the parts outside the CDR3, the full variable domain is DVKVTQSSRYLVKRTGEKVFLECVQDMDHENMFWYRQDPGLGLRLIYFSYDVKMKEKGDIPEGYSVSREKKERFSLILESASTNQTSMYLCASSLFGTQEKLFFGSGTQLSVL.

This clone was seen more than once but under ten times. The chain carries TRBV27 and TRBJ1-2; TRBD1 matches at 7 bases. The CDR3 is made up of 15 amino acids. Germline-derived CDR1 and CDR2 are MNHEY and SMNVEV (reference sequence). The ends lost 5 bases at V and 0 bases at J; junction bases unmatched: 6. The CDR3 reads CASSPGQDSNYGYTF. Here the CDR3 DNA reads TGTGCCAGCAGTCCCGGACAGGACTCTAACTATGGCTACACCTTC.

The sample holds many counts of this clone. This chain joins TRBV19 and TRBJ1-5, with D possibly matching TRBD1 (6 bases). The length of the CDR3 is 13 residues. Trimming stripped 5 bases from V and 12 bases from J, with 17 bases between. In germline, CDR1 is LNHDA, CDR2 SQIVND (reference sequence). As DNA, the CDR3 is TGTGCCAGTAGTGCCCTAAAGGGGGGCGACCAGCATTTT. This translates into CASSALKGGDQHF.

This clone has at least ten counts. This chain uses TRBV5-1 with TRBJ2-1; no definite D call. Germline V gives CDR1 SGHRS, CDR2 YFSETQ. V lost 5 bases and J lost 2, with 2 bases in between. This CDR3 is 11 amino acids long. This chain's CDR3 is CASRAYNEQFF. Written as DNA, the CDR3 is TGCGCCAGCAGGGCCTACAATGAGCAGTTCTTC.

This clone has ten or more counts. The chain combines TRBV5-1 with TRBJ2-7; tentative D call: TRBD1 (5 bases). CDR1 is SGHRS, CDR2 YFSETQ, per germline. This CDR3 is 14 amino acids long. Trimming pared 0 bases from V and 7 bases from J, leaving 14 bases between. In DNA form, the CDR3 reads TGCGCCAGCAGCTTGGCAGGGCCCTTTGGAGAGCAGTACTTC. Residues: CASSLAGPFGEQYF.

This clone appeared many times. This chain links TRBV28 with TRBJ2-7, with D unclear. The germline CDR1 and CDR2 sequences are MDHEN and SYDVKM. Trimming shortened V by 7 bases and J by 4 bases, and 11 bases separated the two germline ends. CDR3 length: 12 amino acids. The DNA of the CDR3 is TGTGCCAGCACATCCGCGAGGTACGAGCAGTACTTC. It codes for CASTSARYEQYF.

This clone has a count of ten or more. A much more abundant neighbour one base away suggests this may be a read error. The chain joins TRBV28 to TRBJ2-7; either TRBD1 or TRBD2 may supply D (7 bases each). From germline, CDR1 is MDHEN and CDR2 SYDVKM. The CDR3 totals 15 residues. Trimming pared 8 bases from V and 2 bases from J, leaving 19 bases between. In DNA form, the CDR3 reads TGTGCCAGCCTAGGGGAGGGACAGAGGGCCTACGAGCAGTACTTC. It codes for CASLGEGQRAYEQYF.